A single sample gave rise to the 18 T cell receptor beta chains below, sequenced in a study of CD8+ T cells in alopecia areata. Extraction and reverse transcription of RNA yielded cDNA as the sequencing template. Using immunoSEQ multiplex PCR, the repertoire was profiled, and TCRdb retains in-frame clones only, with some absent. The sample has roughly 230,000 clones, roughly 40% seen once. Treatment meaning: oral pan-JAK inhibitor, 5-10 mg twice daily. The input for sequencing was CD4+ T cells sorted from blood, taken at approximately week 36, from a patient treated with tofacitinib. These TCRs come from a human donor with alopecia areata.

A few counts support this clone. This chain joins TRBV23-1 and TRBJ2-7; 7 bases map to TRBD2. TRBV23-1 counts as an open reading frame of uncertain function. The V and J ends lost 1 base and 6 bases, in that order; junction bases with no gene match: 9. This CDR3 has 15 amino acids. The CDR3 sequence is CASSQLGGRPLEQYF. CDR3 DNA sequence: TGCGCCAGCAGTCAATTGGGGGGGAGGCCCCTCGAGCAGTACTTC.

The count of this clone is one. The chain recombines TRBV28 with TRBJ1-1, with D unclear. The CDR3 totals 12 residues. Germline CDR1 reads MDHEN; CDR2 reads SYDVKM. The V gene lost 2 bases and the J gene lost 8 bases, with 9 bases spanning the gap. CDR3 nucleotides: TGTGCCAGCAGTTTACGCCCGGCCGAAGCTTTCTTT. Amino acid sequence: CASSLRPAEAFF.

This clone came up a few times. DNA of the CDR3: TGTGCCAGTAGTACCAGGTCATCCAGCTCTGGGGCCAACGTCCTGACTTTC. Amino acid sequence: CASSTRSSSSGANVLTF. The V call is TRBV19, the J call TRBJ2-6; no firm D call. Germline CDR1 LNHDA, CDR2 SQIVND (reference sequence). The CDR3 covers 17 residues. The V gene lost 4 bases and the J gene lost 0 bases, with 13 bases spanning the gap.

This clone turned up a few times. This rearrangement joins TRBV27 to TRBJ1-5, with D unresolved. The germline V gene encodes CDR1 MNHEY and CDR2 SMNVEV (reference sequence). There are 14 residues in the CDR3. Trimming cost V 6 bases and J 5 bases, with 14 bases left between them. For the CDR3, the DNA is TGTGCCAGCAGCCGCGCCGGGGAGGATCAGCCCCAGCATTTT. Amino acids: CASSRAGEDQPQHF.

This chain connects TRBV6-6 to TRBJ1-5; D perhaps matches TRBD1 (5 bases). The CDR3 has 14 residues. CDR1 MNHNY and CDR2 SVGAGI come from the germline V gene (reference sequence). V was shortened by 10 bases and J by 4 bases, with 17 bases between the two germline ends. CDR3 in DNA: TGTGCCACTACGGGGCGGGGTGAGAATCAGCCCCAGCATTTT. It specifies CATTGRGENQPQHF.

This clone was seen a handful of times. The chain uses TRBV7-2 and TRBJ1-5; D might be TRBD1 (5 bases). Per germline, CDR1 SGHTA and CDR2 FQGNSA. The V end was cut by 9 bases, the J end by 2 bases, with 23 bases between. The CDR3 has 17 amino acids. The CDR3 reads CASLPGTWVPGNQPQHF. CDR3 nucleotide sequence: TGTGCCAGTTTACCGGGGACGTGGGTACCAGGCAATCAGCCCCAGCATTTT.

This clone was counted only a few times. The chain joins TRBV29-1 to TRBJ1-2, with TRBD1 identical over 7 bases. CDR3 length: 13 residues. Germline V gene lookup returns CDR1 SQVTM and CDR2 ANQGSEA. V was clipped by 3 bases and J by 3 bases; unmatched bases: 4. The DNA of the CDR3 is TGCAGCGTTGAGAATACAGGGGACTATGGCTACACCTTC. Protein product: CSVENTGDYGYTF.

In this sample, this clone turned up a few times. The genes are TRBV18 and TRBJ2-5; D gene ambiguous. The germline V and J ends were trimmed by 3 bases and 1 base, with 6 bases remaining between them. The CDR3 is made up of 13 amino acids. Germline V lookup: CDR1 KGHSH, CDR2 LQKENI. CDR3 sequence (DNA): TGTGCCAGCTCACCCCGCCCCCAAGAGACCCAGTACTTC. It encodes CASSPRPQETQYF.

The rearrangement joins TRBV28 to TRBJ2-1; D is undetermined. CDR3 length: 12 amino acids. Germline CDR1 reads MDHEN; CDR2 reads SYDVKM. The V end lost 5 bases, the J end lost 9 bases, and 11 bases lay between the germline ends. The CDR3, as DNA: TGTGCCAGCAGTCCCGGGTGGGGTGAGCAGTTCTTC. As protein: CASSPGWGEQFF.

This clone showed up just a few times. The rearrangement uses TRBV27 and TRBJ2-7; TRBD1 aligns across 10 bases. Germline V lookup: CDR1 MNHEY, CDR2 SMNVEV (reference sequence). Trimming removed 4 bases from V and 7 bases from J; junction bases left unmatched: 7. There are 14 residues in the CDR3. This CDR3 reads CASSYDRGLEEQYF. The CDR3 DNA sequence: TGTGCCAGCAGTTACGACAGGGGGCTAGAAGAGCAGTACTTC.

The chain joins TRBV5-4 to TRBJ1-2, with D tentatively TRBD1 (6 bases). CDR1 is SGHNT, CDR2 YYREEE, per germline (reference sequence). The germline V and J ends were trimmed by 5 bases and 1 base, with 12 bases remaining between them. This CDR3 is built from 14 residues. The CDR3 DNA is TGTGCCAGCAGTCTGGACAGCATTAACTATGGCTACACCTTC. It encodes CASSLDSINYGYTF.

The CDR3 protein is CSVDLQRGYTF. In DNA form, the CDR3 reads TGCAGCGTTGATCTGCAAAGGGGCTACACCTTC. The V and J genes are TRBV29-1 and TRBJ1-2, with D hard to call. The CDR3 contains 11 residues. Trimming took off 3 bases at V and 8 bases at J, with 10 bases between the two ends. Germline values: CDR1 SQVTM, CDR2 ANQGSEA.

The rearrangement uses TRBV29-1 and TRBJ2-1, with a possible D match to TRBD2 (6 bases). The CDR3 sequence is 16 residues long. Germline V gene lookup returns CDR1 SQVTM and CDR2 ANQGSEA. The ends were cut back, 4 bases at V and 2 bases at J, with 18 bases in the middle. CDR3 residues: CSVGVLSGPAYNEQFF. For the CDR3, the DNA is TGCAGCGTTGGGGTTCTGAGCGGGCCCGCCTACAATGAGCAGTTCTTC.

For the CDR3, the DNA is TGTGCCAGCAGTTACTCGATAAAGTCCTACGAGCAGTACTTC. This translates into CASSYSIKSYEQYF. The chain carries TRBV6-5 and TRBJ2-7; D unclear. Germline V gene sequence: CDR1 MNHEY, CDR2 SVGAGI. The length of the CDR3 is 14 residues. The ends were cut back, 0 bases at V and 1 base at J, with 7 bases in the middle.

The gene calls are TRBV29-1 and TRBJ2-7, with D maybe TRBD2 (7 bases). Germline CDR1 and CDR2: SQVTM and ANQGSEA. The length of the CDR3 is 13 residues. V lost 5 bases, J lost 4 bases, and 15 bases lay in between. CDR3 sequence reads: CSVRGGQIYEQYF. DNA for the CDR3: TGCAGCGTTAGGGGGGGCCAGATTTACGAGCAGTACTTC.

This clone was recorded a few times. The rearrangement joins TRBV7-9 to TRBJ1-3; 7 nucleotides agree with TRBD1. CDR1 SEHNR and CDR2 FQNEAQ come from the germline V gene (reference sequence). The junction had 6 bases not matched to a gene; V was cut back by 4 bases and J by 0 bases. The CDR3 sequence is 16 residues long. The CDR3 is CASSSQGGFSGNTIYF. CDR3 bases: TGTGCCAGCAGCTCTCAGGGGGGCTTCTCTGGAAACACCATATATTTT. The full variable domain, completed using reference TRBV7-9 and TRBJ1-3, is DTGVSQNPRHKITKRGQNVTFRCDPISEHNRLYWYRQTLGQGPEFLTYFQNEAQLEKSRLLSDRFSAERPKGSFSTLEIQRTEQGDSAMYLCASSSQGGFSGNTIYFGEGSWLTVV.

This clone came up a few times. The gene calls are TRBV6-5 and TRBJ2-2; TRBD1 might be the D (6 bases). V dropped 1 base and J dropped 0 bases, with 9 bases sitting between them. This CDR3 is built from 16 residues. Germline loops: CDR1 MNHEY, CDR2 SVGAGI. CDR3 nucleotides: TGTGCCAGCAGTTACTTGGGGGCCTCGAACACCGGGGAGCTGTTTTTT. Protein: CASSYLGASNTGELFF.

In DNA, the CDR3 is TGTGCCAGCAGCTTAGGACTAGCGGGAGTCGGTGGGGGCACAGATACGCAGTATTTT. The encoded protein is CASSLGLAGVGGGTDTQYF. The genes are TRBV7-3 and TRBJ2-3, with TRBD2 identical over 13 bases. Germline CDR1 reads SGHTA; CDR2 reads FQGTGA. Trimming at V came to 2 bases and at J to 1 base, leaving 9 bases not matched to a gene. The CDR3 runs 19 residues.